This TCR beta chain was sequenced in a study of Tregs in tolerant kidney transplant recipients. This CDR3 is built from 15 residues. Germline loops: CDR1 SGHVS, CDR2 FNYEAQ. V lost 2 bases and J lost 2, with 12 bases in between. As for this clone: Its specificity is not known.

CD4+CD25+CD127- Tregs, CD4+CD25- non-Tregs, CD4 and CD8 cells were sorted. Sequencing used immunoSEQ multiplex PCR; TCRdb keeps in-frame clones, though not all of them. The top ten clones hold more than 4% of a sample with some 68,000 clones, 84% of them seen once. Points from the study as a whole: Few patients were studied, so findings need validation in larger groups. Biological reproducibility was not directly addressed, but technical replication error appeared minimal. Tregs expanded with activated donor B cells seemed most donor-specific.

This sequence was found in a human donor in good health. The chain is built from TRBV7-6 and TRBJ1-1; possible D gene TRBD1, 6 bases. Sequencing was performed on CD4+ T cells from blood. CDR3 protein: CASSLTDGTNTEAFF. DNA for the CDR3: TGTGCCAGCAGCTTAACGGATGGGACAAACACTGAAGCTTTCTTT.